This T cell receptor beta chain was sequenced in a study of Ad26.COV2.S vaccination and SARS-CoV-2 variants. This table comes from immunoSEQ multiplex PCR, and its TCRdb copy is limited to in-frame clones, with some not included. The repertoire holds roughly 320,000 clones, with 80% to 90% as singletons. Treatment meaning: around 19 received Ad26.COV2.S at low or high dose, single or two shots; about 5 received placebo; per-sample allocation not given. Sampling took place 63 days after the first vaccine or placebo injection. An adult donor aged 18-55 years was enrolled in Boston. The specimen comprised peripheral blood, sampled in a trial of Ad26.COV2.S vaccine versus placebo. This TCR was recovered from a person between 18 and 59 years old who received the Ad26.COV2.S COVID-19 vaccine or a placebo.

The CDR3 nucleotides read TGCAGCGTTGTAGGGCAGCAGAACACTGAAGCTTTCTTT. Protein: CSVVGQQNTEAFF. The chain is built from TRBV29-1 and TRBJ1-1; no clear D gene. Germline V gene data show CDR1 as SQVTM and CDR2 as ANQGSEA. V was cut by 4 bases and J by 1 base, with 10 bases left in between. The CDR3 covers 13 residues.